One TCR beta chain is described in this entry. Produced via immunoSEQ multiplex PCR; TCRdb's table is partial and in-frame only. The sample records about 180,000 clones, around 87% being singletons. This record belongs to a study of T cell responses to AZD1222 COVID-19 vaccine. Trimming took 1 base from V and 0 from J; bases not matched to a gene: 1. CDR1 SGHRS and CDR2 YFSETQ come from the germline V gene. The CDR3 sequence is 15 residues long. The chain couples TRBV5-1 to TRBJ2-1, with TRBD2 identical over 7 bases. This clonotype originated in an adult in good health. Source: peripheral blood, taken on day 0 of AZD1222 vaccination. CDR3 nucleotide sequence: TGCGCCAGCAGCTTGACGGGGGGCTCCTACAATGAGCAGTTCTTC. It specifies CASSLTGGSYNEQFF.